This T cell receptor beta chain came from a study of OX40 agonist ivuxolimab in advanced cancers. Study-wide background: Of mixed ages from about 23 to 79 and averaging roughly 66 years, the group was more than 65% male.

Whole-study results and caveats: Clonal expansion by week 6 occurred in CD4+ and CD8+ blood T cells (at 0.1 to 3.0 mg/kg). Average numbers of expanded clones were greater in CD8+ T cells than in CD4+.

Concerning this clone itself: What it binds is unknown.

The protocol was immunoSEQ multiplex PCR, while the TCRdb copy is restricted to in-frame clones and leaves out a portion. Among fewer than 45,000 clones listed, around 89% were seen once. The source is an adult with an advanced solid tumor such as melanoma, head and neck, liver or kidney cancer. Sequences were derived from CD4+ or CD8+ T cells sorted from blood, sampled in a trial of the OX40 agonist ivuxolimab.

CDR3 residues: CAISDLPGQYF. As DNA, the CDR3 is TGTGCCATCAGTGACCTCCCTGGGCAGTATTTT. The chain has TRBV10-3 and TRBJ2-3; D is undetermined. CDR3 length: 11 residues. Trimming took off 3 bases at V and 11 bases at J, with 9 bases between the two ends. Germline assignment: CDR1 ENHRY and CDR2 SYGVKD.